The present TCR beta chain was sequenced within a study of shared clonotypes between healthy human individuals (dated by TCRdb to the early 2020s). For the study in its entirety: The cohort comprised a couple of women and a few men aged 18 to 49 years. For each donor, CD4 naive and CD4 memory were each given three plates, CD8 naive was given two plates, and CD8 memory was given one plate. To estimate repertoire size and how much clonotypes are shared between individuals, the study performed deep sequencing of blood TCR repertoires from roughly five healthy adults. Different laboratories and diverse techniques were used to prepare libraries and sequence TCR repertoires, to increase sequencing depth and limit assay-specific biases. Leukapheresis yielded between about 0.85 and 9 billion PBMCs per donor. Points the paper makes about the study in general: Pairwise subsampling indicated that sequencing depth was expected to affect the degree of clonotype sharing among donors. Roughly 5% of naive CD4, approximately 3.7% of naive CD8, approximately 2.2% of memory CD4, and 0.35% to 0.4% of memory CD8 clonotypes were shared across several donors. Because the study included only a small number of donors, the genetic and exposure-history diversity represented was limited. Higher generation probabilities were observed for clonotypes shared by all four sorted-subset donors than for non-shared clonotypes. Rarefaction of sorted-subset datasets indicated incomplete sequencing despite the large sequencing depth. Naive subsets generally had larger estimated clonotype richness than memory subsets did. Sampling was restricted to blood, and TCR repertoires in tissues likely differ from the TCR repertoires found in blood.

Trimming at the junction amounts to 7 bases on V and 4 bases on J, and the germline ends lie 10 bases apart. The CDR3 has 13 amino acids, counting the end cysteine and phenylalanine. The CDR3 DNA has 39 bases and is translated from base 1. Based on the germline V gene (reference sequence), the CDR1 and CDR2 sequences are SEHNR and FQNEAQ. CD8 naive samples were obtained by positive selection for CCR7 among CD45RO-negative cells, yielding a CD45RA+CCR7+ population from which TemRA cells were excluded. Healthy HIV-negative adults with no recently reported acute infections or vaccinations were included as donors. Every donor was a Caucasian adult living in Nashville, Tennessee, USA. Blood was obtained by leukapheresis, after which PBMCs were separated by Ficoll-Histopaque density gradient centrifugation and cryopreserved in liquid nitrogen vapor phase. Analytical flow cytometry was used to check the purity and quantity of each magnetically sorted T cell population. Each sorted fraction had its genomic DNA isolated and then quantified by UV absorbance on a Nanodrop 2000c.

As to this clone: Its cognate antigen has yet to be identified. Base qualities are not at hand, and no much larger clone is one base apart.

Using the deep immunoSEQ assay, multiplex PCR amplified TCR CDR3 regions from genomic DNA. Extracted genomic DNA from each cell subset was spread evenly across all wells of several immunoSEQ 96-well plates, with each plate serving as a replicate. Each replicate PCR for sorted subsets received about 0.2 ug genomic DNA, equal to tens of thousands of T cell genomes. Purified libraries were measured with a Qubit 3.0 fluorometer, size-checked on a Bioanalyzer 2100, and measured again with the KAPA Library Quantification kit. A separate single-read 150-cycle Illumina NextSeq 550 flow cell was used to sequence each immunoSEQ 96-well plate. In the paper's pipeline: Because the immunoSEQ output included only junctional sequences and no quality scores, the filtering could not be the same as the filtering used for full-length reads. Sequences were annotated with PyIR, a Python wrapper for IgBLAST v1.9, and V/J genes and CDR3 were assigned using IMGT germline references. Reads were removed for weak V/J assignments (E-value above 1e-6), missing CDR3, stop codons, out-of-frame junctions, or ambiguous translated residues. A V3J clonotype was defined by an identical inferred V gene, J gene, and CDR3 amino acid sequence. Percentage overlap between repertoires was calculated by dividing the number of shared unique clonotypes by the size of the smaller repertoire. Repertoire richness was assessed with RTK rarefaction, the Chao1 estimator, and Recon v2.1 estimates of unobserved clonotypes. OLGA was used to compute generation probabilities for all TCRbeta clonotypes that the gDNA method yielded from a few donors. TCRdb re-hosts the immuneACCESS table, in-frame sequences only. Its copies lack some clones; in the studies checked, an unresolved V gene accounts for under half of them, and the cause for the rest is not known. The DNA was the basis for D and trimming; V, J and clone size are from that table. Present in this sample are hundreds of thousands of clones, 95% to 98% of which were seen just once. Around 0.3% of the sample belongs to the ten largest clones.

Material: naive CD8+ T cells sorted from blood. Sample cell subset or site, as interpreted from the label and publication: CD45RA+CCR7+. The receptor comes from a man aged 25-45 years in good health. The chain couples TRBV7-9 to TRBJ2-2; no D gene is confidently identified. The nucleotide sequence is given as TGTGCCAGCAATTTCCGGAGCACCGGGGAGCTGTTTTTT. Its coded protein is CASNFRSTGELFF.